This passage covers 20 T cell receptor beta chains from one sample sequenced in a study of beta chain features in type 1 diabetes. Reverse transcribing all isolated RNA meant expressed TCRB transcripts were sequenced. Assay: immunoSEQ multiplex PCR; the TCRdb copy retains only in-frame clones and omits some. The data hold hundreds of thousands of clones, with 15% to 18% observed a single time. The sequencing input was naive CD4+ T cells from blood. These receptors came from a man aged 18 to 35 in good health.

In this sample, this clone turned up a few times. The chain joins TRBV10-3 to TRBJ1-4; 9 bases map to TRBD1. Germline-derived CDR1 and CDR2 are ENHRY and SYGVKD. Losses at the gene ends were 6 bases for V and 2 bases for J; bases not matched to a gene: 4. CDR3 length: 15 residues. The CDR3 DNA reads TGTGCCATCAGGGATGGACAGGGGACTAATGAAAAACTGTTTTTT. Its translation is CAIRDGQGTNEKLFF.

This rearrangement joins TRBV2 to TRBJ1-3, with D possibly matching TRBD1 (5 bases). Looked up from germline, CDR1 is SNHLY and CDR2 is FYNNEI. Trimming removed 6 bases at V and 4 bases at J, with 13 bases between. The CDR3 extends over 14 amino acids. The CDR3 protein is CASRDPGLGNTIYF. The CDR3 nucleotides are TGTGCCAGCAGGGATCCGGGACTGGGAAACACCATATATTTT. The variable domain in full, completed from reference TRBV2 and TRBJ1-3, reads EPEVTQTPSHQVTQMGQEVILRCVPISNHLYFYWYRQILGQKVEFLVSFYNNEISEKSEIFDDQFSVERPDGSNFTLKIRSTKLEDSAMYFCASRDPGLGNTIYFGEGSWLTVV.

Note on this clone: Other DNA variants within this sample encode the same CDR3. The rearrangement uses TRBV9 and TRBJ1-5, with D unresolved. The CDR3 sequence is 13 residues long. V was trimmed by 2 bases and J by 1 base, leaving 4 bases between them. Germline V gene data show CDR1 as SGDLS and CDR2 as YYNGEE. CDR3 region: CASSVGSNQPQHF. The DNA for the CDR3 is TGTGCCAGCAGCGTCGGCAGCAATCAGCCCCAGCATTTT.

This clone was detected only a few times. The CDR3 region is CASSPGGGLTRGEQFF. CDR3 bases: TGTGCCAGCAGCCCCGGCGGGGGACTAACCCGCGGGGAGCAGTTCTTC. The chain links TRBV9 to TRBJ2-1; TRBD2 matches at 7 bases. The germline V gene encodes CDR1 SGDLS and CDR2 YYNGEE. The J segment lost 10 bases and the V segment lost 4 bases, leaving 17 bases of the junction unmatched. The CDR3 sequence is 16 residues long.

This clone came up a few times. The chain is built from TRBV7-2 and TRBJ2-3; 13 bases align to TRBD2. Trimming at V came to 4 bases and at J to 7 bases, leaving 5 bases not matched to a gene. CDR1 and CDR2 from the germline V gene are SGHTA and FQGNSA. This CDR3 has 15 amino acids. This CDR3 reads CASSSTSGGAHTQYF. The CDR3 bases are TGTGCCAGCAGCTCAACTAGCGGGGGGGCGCATACGCAGTATTTT.

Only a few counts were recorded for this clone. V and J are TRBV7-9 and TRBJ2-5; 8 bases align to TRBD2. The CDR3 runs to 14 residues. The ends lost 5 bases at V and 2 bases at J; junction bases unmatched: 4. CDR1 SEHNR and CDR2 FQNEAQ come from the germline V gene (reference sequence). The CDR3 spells CASSITSGQETQYF. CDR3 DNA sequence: TGTGCCAGCAGCATAACTAGCGGACAAGAGACCCAGTACTTC. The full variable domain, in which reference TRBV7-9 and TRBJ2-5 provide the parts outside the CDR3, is DTGVSQNPRHKITKRGQNVTFRCDPISEHNRLYWYRQTLGQGPEFLTYFQNEAQLEKSRLLSDRFSAERPKGSFSTLEIQRTEQGDSAMYLCASSITSGQETQYFGPGTRLLVL.

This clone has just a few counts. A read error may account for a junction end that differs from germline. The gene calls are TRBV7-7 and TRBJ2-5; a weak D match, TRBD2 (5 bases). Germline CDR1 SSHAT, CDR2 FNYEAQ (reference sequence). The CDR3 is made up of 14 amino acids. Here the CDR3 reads CASSLGRISETQYF. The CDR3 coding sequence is TGTGCTAGCAGCTTAGGGAGAATCAGCGAGACCCAGTACTTC.

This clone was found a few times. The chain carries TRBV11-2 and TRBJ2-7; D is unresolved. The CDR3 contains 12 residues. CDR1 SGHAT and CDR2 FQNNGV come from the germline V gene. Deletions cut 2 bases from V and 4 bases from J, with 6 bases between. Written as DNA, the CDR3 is TGTGCCAGCAGCTTATCCGGATACGAGCAGTACTTC. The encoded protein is CASSLSGYEQYF.

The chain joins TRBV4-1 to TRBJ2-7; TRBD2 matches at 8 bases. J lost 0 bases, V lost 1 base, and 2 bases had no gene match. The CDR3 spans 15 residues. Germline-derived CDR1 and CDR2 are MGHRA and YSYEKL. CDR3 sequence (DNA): TGCGCCAGCAGCCAAGTCGGGACTAGCTCCTACGAGCAGTACTTC. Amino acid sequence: CASSQVGTSSYEQYF.

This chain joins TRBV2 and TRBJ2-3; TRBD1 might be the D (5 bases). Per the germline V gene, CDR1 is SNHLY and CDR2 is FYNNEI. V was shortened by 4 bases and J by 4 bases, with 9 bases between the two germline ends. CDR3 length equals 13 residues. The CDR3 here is CASSVSRADTQYF. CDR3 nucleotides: TGTGCCAGCAGTGTCTCCAGGGCAGATACGCAGTATTTT. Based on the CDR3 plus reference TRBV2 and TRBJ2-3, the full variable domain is EPEVTQTPSHQVTQMGQEVILRCVPISNHLYFYWYRQILGQKVEFLVSFYNNEISEKSEIFDDQFSVERPDGSNFTLKIRSTKLEDSAMYFCASSVSRADTQYFGPGTRLTVL.

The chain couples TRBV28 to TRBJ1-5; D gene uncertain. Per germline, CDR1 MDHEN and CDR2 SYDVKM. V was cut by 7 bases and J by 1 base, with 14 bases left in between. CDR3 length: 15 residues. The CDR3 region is CASNTIGRSNQPQHF. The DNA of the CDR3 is TGTGCCAGCAATACCATAGGACGGAGCAATCAGCCCCAGCATTTT. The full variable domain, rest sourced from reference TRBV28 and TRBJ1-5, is DVKVTQSSRYLVKRTGEKVFLECVQDMDHENMFWYRQDPGLGLRLIYFSYDVKMKEKGDIPEGYSVSREKKERFSLILESASTNQTSMYLCASNTIGRSNQPQHFGDGTRLSIL.

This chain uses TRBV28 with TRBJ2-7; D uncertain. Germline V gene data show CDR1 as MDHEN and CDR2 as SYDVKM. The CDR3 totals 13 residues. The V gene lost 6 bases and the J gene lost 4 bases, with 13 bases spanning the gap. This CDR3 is CASSQRAPYEQYF. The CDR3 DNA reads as TGTGCCAGCAGCCAACGGGCCCCTTACGAGCAGTACTTC.

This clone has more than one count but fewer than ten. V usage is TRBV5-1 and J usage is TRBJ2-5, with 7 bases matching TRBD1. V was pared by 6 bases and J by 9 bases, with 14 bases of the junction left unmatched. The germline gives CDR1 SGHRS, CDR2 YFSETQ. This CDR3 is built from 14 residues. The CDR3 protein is CASTPTGTAGAQYF. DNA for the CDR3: TGCGCCAGCACACCAACCGGGACAGCCGGGGCCCAGTACTTC.

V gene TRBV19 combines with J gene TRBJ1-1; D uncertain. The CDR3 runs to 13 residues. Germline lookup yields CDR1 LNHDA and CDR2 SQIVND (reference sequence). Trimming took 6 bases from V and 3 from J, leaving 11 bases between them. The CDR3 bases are TGTGCCAGTAGAATCCCCGGCGACACTGAAGCTTTCTTT. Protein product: CASRIPGDTEAFF.

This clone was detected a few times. In DNA, the CDR3 is TGTGCCAGCTCACTCGGGAACAGCGGCAATGAGCAGTTCTTC. It is translated as CASSLGNSGNEQFF. The chain is built from TRBV18 and TRBJ2-1, with D perhaps TRBD2 (5 bases). The CDR3 runs to 14 residues. Trimming cost V 4 bases and J 6 bases, with 13 bases left between them. Germline V lookup: CDR1 KGHSH, CDR2 LQKENI. The entire variable domain, with the rest obtained from reference TRBV18 and TRBJ2-1, is as follows: NAGVMQNPRHLVRRRGQEARLRCSPMKGHSHVYWYRQLPEEGLKFMVYLQKENIIDESGMPKERFSAEFPKEGPSILRIQQVVRGDSAAYFCASSLGNSGNEQFFGPGTRLTVL.

This CDR3 is CASSSMFSQYF. DNA for the CDR3: TGTGCCAGCAGCTCGATGTTCTCACAGTACTTC. The chain couples TRBV7-2 to TRBJ2-4, with D hard to call. The ends were cut back, 4 bases at V and 13 bases at J, with 11 bases in the middle. The germline V gene encodes CDR1 SGHTA and CDR2 FQGNSA. This CDR3 spans 11 amino acids.

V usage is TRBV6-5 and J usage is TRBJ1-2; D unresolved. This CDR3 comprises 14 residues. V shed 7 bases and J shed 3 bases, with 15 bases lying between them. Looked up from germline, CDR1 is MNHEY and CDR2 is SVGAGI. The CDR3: CASNPRGEYYGYTF. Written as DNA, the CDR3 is TGTGCCAGCAACCCGCGAGGAGAGTACTATGGCTACACCTTC.

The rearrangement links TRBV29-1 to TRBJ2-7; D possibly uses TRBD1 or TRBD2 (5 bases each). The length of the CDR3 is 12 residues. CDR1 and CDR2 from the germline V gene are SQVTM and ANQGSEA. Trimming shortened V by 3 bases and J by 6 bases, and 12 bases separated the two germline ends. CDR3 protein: CSVESRGREQYF. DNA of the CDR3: TGCAGCGTTGAGAGTCGGGGACGCGAGCAGTACTTC.

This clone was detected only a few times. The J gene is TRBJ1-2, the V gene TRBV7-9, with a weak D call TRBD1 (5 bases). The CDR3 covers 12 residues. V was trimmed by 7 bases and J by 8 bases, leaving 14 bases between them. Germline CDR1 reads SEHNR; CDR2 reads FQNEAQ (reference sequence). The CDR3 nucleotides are TGTGCCAGCAATTATCAGGGACGGGGCTACACCTTC. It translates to CASNYQGRGYTF. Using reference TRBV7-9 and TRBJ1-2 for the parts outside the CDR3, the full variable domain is DTGVSQNPRHKITKRGQNVTFRCDPISEHNRLYWYRQTLGQGPEFLTYFQNEAQLEKSRLLSDRFSAERPKGSFSTLEIQRTEQGDSAMYLCASNYQGRGYTFGSGTRLTVV.

CDR3 DNA sequence: TGTGCCAGCAGCGTAGAGAGGGGGGGCCTCTATGGCTACACCTTC. The encoded protein is CASSVERGGLYGYTF. The rearrangement joins TRBV9 to TRBJ1-2; a weak D match, TRBD1 (6 bases). The V gene lost 0 bases and the J gene lost 4 bases, with 13 bases spanning the gap. Germline CDR1 reads SGDLS; CDR2 reads YYNGEE. This CDR3 has 15 residues. Drawing the rest from reference TRBV9 and TRBJ1-2, the complete variable domain is DSGVTQTPKHLITATGQRVTLRCSPRSGDLSVYWYQQSLDQGLQFLIQYYNGEERAKGNILERFSAQQFPDLHSELNLSSLELGDSALYFCASSVERGGLYGYTFGSGTRLTVV.